This TCR beta chain was identified during a study of T cells of healthy individuals (dated by TCRdb to the late 2010s). Libraries were constructed by 5' RACE. TCRdb lists the instrument as Illumina MiSeq. TCRdb trimmed the raw reads at Q25, called clones with MiXCR and kept productive beta chains. Entries are consolidated by CDR3 protein sequence, retaining the most common genes and DNA. This sample gives some 100,000 distinct CDR3 sequences in total; approximately 16% of them show up just once. About 6% of the sample is held by the ten biggest clonotypes. From its cysteine to its phenylalanine, the CDR3 spans 15 amino acids. The read is trimmed to its CDR3 DNA, 45 bases read in frame from base 1. CDR1 and CDR2 were assigned from the germline V gene as SQVTM and ANQGSEA. V is shortened by 7 bases, J by 5 bases, and the region joining them spans 23 bases. This clonotype was counted at least ten times. This clone's antigen is unknown. Base qualities are not provided; no much larger clone lies one nucleotide away.

The receptor was derived from a human donor in good health. The sequence joins TRBV29-1 to TRBJ1-1, with the D gene uncertain. The CDR3 has the sequence CSAQFVAALDTEAFF. The DNA reads as follows: TGCAGCGCCCAATTTGTAGCTGCCCTGGATACTGAAGCTTTCTTT.